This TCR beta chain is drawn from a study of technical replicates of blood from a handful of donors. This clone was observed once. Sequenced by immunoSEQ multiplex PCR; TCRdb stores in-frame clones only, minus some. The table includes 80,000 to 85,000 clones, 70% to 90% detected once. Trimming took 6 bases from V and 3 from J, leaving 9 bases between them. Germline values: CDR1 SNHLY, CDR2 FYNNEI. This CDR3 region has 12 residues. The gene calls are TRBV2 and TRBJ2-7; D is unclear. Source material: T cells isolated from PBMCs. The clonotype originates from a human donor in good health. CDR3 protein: CASRSTGYEQYF. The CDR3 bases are TGTGCCAGCAGATCTACGGGCTACGAGCAGTACTTC. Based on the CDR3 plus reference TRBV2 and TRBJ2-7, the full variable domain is EPEVTQTPSHQVTQMGQEVILRCVPISNHLYFYWYRQILGQKVEFLVSFYNNEISEKSEIFDDQFSVERPDGSNFTLKIRSTKLEDSAMYFCASRSTGYEQYFGPGTRLTVT.